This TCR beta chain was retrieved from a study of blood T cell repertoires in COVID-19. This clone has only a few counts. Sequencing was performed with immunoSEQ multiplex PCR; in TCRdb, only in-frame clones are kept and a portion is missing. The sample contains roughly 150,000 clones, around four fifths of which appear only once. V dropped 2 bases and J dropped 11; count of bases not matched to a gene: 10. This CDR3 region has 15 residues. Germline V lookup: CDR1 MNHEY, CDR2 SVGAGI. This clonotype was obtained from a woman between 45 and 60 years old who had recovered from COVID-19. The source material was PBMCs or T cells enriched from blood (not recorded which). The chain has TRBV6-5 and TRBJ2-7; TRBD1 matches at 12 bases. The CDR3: CASSYGGQGALFEYF. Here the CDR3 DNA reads TGTGCCAGCAGTTACGGGGGACAGGGGGCTTTATTTGAGTACTTC.